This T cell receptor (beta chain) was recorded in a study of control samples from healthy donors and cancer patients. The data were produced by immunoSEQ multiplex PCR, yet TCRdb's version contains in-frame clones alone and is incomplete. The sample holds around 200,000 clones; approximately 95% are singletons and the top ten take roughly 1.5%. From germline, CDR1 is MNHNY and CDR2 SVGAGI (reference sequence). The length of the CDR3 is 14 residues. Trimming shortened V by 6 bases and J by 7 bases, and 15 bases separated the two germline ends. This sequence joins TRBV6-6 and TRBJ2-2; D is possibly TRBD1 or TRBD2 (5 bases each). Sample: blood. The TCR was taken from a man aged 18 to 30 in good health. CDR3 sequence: CASRGTGTDGELFF. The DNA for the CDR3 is TGTGCCAGCAGAGGGACGGGAACAGACGGGGAGCTGTTTTTT.